This TCR beta chain was sequenced for a study of T-cell memory formation after mild COVID-19. The CDR3 extends over 15 amino acids. Germline CDR1 reads SGHRS; CDR2 reads YFSETQ. With 0 bases removed from V and 3 bases from J, the gap between germline ends came to 10 bases. General study findings and limits: Mainly in CM and EM were contracting CD4+ clones; CD8+ were in EMRA. Second-wave clones that peaked on day 37 lacked confirmed SARS-CoV-2 specificity.

TCRdb re-derived calls from the 5' RACE reads in MiXCR, one entry per CDR3 protein. This sample carries around 390,000 distinct CDR3 sequences, about 15% of them seen once, and the ten largest clones take about 22%. This clonotype was seen many times. Its antigen remains unknown. The chain is built from TRBV5-1 and TRBJ2-1; D possibly uses TRBD1 or TRBD2 (5 bases each). Sequenced material: PBMCs or a T cell subset sorted from them (not recorded which). The sequence derives from a young man who had mild COVID-19 (a few samples of this study predate the infection). Cell type and time point are not known. As DNA, the CDR3 is TGCGCCAGCAGCTTGGATGGGGGTAACTACAATGAGCAGTTCTTC. Protein product: CASSLDGGNYNEQFF.